A selection of T cell receptor beta chains follows, all from one sample in a study of blood T cell repertoires in COVID-19. The assay was immunoSEQ multiplex PCR, and TCRdb's table has in-frame clones only and misses some. Here the sample spans some 150,000 clones, roughly 88% being singletons. Sequenced: peripheral blood. The source is a woman aged 60-75 years with acute or convalescent COVID-19. Each CDR3 is given with its conserved first and last residue. The D gene is left open where the match is weak. The size field is filled for only some rows; it gives once, few, many or a size class.

CDR3aa: CASSEWGGTNYGYTF
CDR3nt: TGTGCCAGCAGTGAATGGGGGGGGACTAACTATGGCTACACCTTC
j_gene: TRBJ1-2
d_gene: NA
v_gene: TRBV6-1
abundance: once

CDR3aa: CSGQENTIYF
CDR3nt: TGCAGTGGACAGGAAAACACCATATATTTT
j_gene: TRBJ1-3
d_gene: NA
v_gene: TRBV20-1
abundance: NA

CDR3aa: CASSYEVGAEAFF
CDR3nt: TGTGCCAGCAGTTACGAGGTAGGCGCTGAAGCTTTCTTT
j_gene: TRBJ1-1
d_gene: NA
v_gene: TRBV6-2/TRBV6-3
abundance: NA

CDR3aa: CASSDRDRNQPQHF
CDR3nt: TGTGCCAGCAGTGACAGGGATCGCAATCAGCCCCAGCATTTT
j_gene: TRBJ1-5
d_gene: NA
v_gene: TRBV2
abundance: NA

CDR3aa: CASSQTGQDPSYGYTF
CDR3nt: TGCGCCAGCAGCCAAACGGGACAGGACCCTTCCTATGGCTACACCTTC
j_gene: TRBJ1-2
d_gene: TRBD1
v_gene: TRBV4-1
abundance: NA

CDR3aa: CASSLFNIRGSLRVGYTF
CDR3nt: TGTGCCAGCAGTTTATTTAATATAAGAGGGAGTTTGAGGGTTGGCTACACCTTC
j_gene: TRBJ1-2
d_gene: NA
v_gene: TRBV28
abundance: NA

CDR3aa: CASSQDLRGSSYNSPLHF
CDR3nt: TGTGCCAGCAGCCAAGATCTAAGGGGAAGCTCCTATAATTCACCCCTCCACTTT
j_gene: TRBJ1-6
d_gene: NA
v_gene: TRBV4-2
abundance: NA

CDR3aa: CASSKGGDPKGETQYF
CDR3nt: TGTGCCAGCAGCAAAGGGGGGGATCCCAAGGGAGAGACCCAGTACTTC
j_gene: TRBJ2-5
d_gene: NA
v_gene: TRBV9
abundance: NA

CDR3aa: CSASRQGVSGELFF
CDR3nt: TGCAGTGCTAGTCGACAGGGGGTTAGCGGGGAGCTGTTTTTT
j_gene: TRBJ2-2
d_gene: TRBD1
v_gene: TRBV20-1
abundance: NA

CDR3aa: CASSQGGGNEKLFF
CDR3nt: TGTGCCAGCAGCCAAGGAGGCGGTAATGAAAAACTGTTTTTT
j_gene: TRBJ1-4
d_gene: NA
v_gene: TRBV3-1/TRBV3-2
abundance: NA

CDR3aa: CASSPHWLTGVYQPQHF
CDR3nt: TGTGCCAGCAGCCCCCATTGGTTGACAGGGGTTTATCAGCCCCAGCATTTT
j_gene: TRBJ1-5
d_gene: TRBD1
v_gene: TRBV6-2/TRBV6-3
abundance: NA

CDR3aa: CASRLALNNEQFF
CDR3nt: TGTGCCAGCCGACTAGCGCTTAACAATGAGCAGTTCTTC
j_gene: TRBJ2-1
d_gene: TRBD2
v_gene: TRBV7-2
abundance: NA

CDR3aa: CASSLARNSFMNTEAFF
CDR3nt: TGTGCCAGCAGCTTAGCCCGGAACAGTTTCATGAACACTGAAGCTTTCTTT
j_gene: TRBJ1-1
d_gene: NA
v_gene: TRBV7-6
abundance: NA

CDR3aa: CASSSRILAGGPAQYF
CDR3nt: TGTGCCAGCAGCTCCCGGATACTAGCGGGGGGGCCAGCCCAGTACTTC
j_gene: TRBJ2-5
d_gene: TRBD2
v_gene: TRBV7-2
abundance: NA

CDR3aa: CASSRGLPPQETQYF
CDR3nt: TGTGCCAGCAGTAGGGGTCTCCCTCCTCAAGAGACCCAGTACTTC
j_gene: TRBJ2-5
d_gene: NA
v_gene: TRBV6-5
abundance: NA

CDR3aa: CVLREASYNSPLHF
CDR3nt: TGTGTCCTCAGAGAGGCCTCCTATAATTCACCCCTCCACTTT
j_gene: TRBJ1-6
d_gene: NA
v_gene: TRBV2
abundance: few

CDR3aa: CASSELTGNNSPLHF
CDR3nt: TGTGCCAGCAGTGAACTGACAGGGAATAATTCACCCCTCCACTTT
j_gene: TRBJ1-6
d_gene: TRBD1
v_gene: TRBV6-1
abundance: once

CDR3aa: CASSGQGRSEAFF
CDR3nt: TGTGCCAGCAGTGGACAGGGTCGGTCTGAAGCTTTCTTT
j_gene: TRBJ1-1
d_gene: TRBD1
v_gene: TRBV25-1
abundance: NA

CDR3aa: CASSPRGQTDTEAFF
CDR3nt: TGTGCCAGCTCACCACGAGGACAGACGGACACTGAAGCTTTCTTT
j_gene: TRBJ1-1
d_gene: NA
v_gene: TRBV18
abundance: NA

CDR3aa: CASSRGLAGKIITDTQYF
CDR3nt: TGTGCCAGCAGCCGAGGACTAGCGGGGAAAATAATCACAGATACGCAGTATTTT
j_gene: TRBJ2-3
d_gene: TRBD2
v_gene: TRBV11-2
abundance: few

CDR3aa: CASSPMAGLAKNIQYF
CDR3nt: TGCGCCAGCAGCCCTATGGCGGGGCTAGCCAAAAACATTCAGTACTTC
j_gene: TRBJ2-4
d_gene: NA
v_gene: TRBV5-1
abundance: NA

CDR3aa: CASSEGDRAFRAFF
CDR3nt: TGTGCCAGCAGTGAGGGGGACAGGGCTTTTAGGGCTTTCTTT
j_gene: TRBJ1-1
d_gene: TRBD1
v_gene: TRBV25-1
abundance: NA

CDR3aa: CASSFTLTGGGKRNTEAFF
CDR3nt: TGTGCCAGCAGTTTTACCCTGACAGGGGGCGGAAAAAGGAACACTGAAGCTTTCTTT
j_gene: TRBJ1-1
d_gene: TRBD1
v_gene: TRBV28
abundance: NA

CDR3aa: CASSLSSYNEQFF
CDR3nt: TGTGCCAGCAGTTTATCGTCTTACAATGAGCAGTTCTTC
j_gene: TRBJ2-1
d_gene: NA
v_gene: TRBV27
abundance: NA

CDR3aa: CASSPRGHSDYEQYF
CDR3nt: TGTGCCAGCAGTCCCCGGGGACATTCCGATTACGAGCAGTACTTC
j_gene: TRBJ2-7
d_gene: NA
v_gene: TRBV27
abundance: NA

CDR3aa: CASSLPGLPPYF
CDR3nt: TGTGCCAGCAGTTTACCGGGACTCCCCCCGTATTTT
j_gene: TRBJ2-3
d_gene: NA
v_gene: TRBV6-2/TRBV6-3
abundance: few

CDR3aa: CASSLGQATQGGYTF
CDR3nt: TGTGCCAGCAGCTTGGGGCAGGCAACTCAGGGAGGCTACACCTTC
j_gene: TRBJ1-2
d_gene: NA
v_gene: TRBV5-6
abundance: NA

CDR3aa: CASTRTEREKLFF
CDR3nt: TGTGCCAGCACCAGGACAGAGAGAGAAAAACTGTTTTTT
j_gene: TRBJ1-4
d_gene: NA
v_gene: TRBV6-5
abundance: NA

CDR3aa: CASSQDRSTGELFF
CDR3nt: TGTGCCAGCAGCCAGGACAGGAGCACCGGGGAGCTGTTTTTT
j_gene: TRBJ2-2
d_gene: TRBD1
v_gene: TRBV6-6
abundance: once

CDR3aa: CASSLRTDTQYF
CDR3nt: TGTGCCAGCTCACTTAGAACAGATACGCAGTATTTT
j_gene: TRBJ2-3
d_gene: NA
v_gene: TRBV18
abundance: NA

CDR3aa: CASSQGPGNSGELFF
CDR3nt: TGCGCCAGCAGCCAAGGCCCCGGTAATAGCGGGGAGCTGTTTTTT
j_gene: TRBJ2-2
d_gene: NA
v_gene: TRBV4-1
abundance: NA

CDR3aa: CASKPAMGGDTEAFF
CDR3nt: TGCGCCAGCAAGCCCGCTATGGGGGGGGACACTGAAGCTTTCTTT
j_gene: TRBJ1-1
d_gene: NA
v_gene: TRBV5-1
abundance: NA

CDR3aa: CASSAGTGGTQPQHF
CDR3nt: TGTGCCAGCAGCGCCGGGACAGGGGGCACCCAGCCCCAGCATTTT
j_gene: TRBJ1-5
d_gene: TRBD1
v_gene: TRBV13
abundance: NA

CDR3aa: CASSAFGQGNYGYTF
CDR3nt: TGTGCCAGCAGCGCCTTCGGACAGGGTAACTATGGCTACACCTTC
j_gene: TRBJ1-2
d_gene: TRBD1
v_gene: TRBV9
abundance: NA

CDR3aa: CATSDLGPGDTGELFF
CDR3nt: TGTGCCACCAGTGATTTAGGTCCAGGGGACACCGGGGAGCTGTTTTTT
j_gene: TRBJ2-2
d_gene: NA
v_gene: TRBV24-1
abundance: NA

CDR3aa: CASSFTFTDTQYF
CDR3nt: TGTGCCAGCAGCTTCACTTTCACAGATACGCAGTATTTT
j_gene: TRBJ2-3
d_gene: NA
v_gene: TRBV7-2
abundance: NA

CDR3aa: CATRTRERSSYEQYF
CDR3nt: TGTGCCACCAGAACCCGGGAAAGGAGCTCCTACGAGCAGTACTTC
j_gene: TRBJ2-7
d_gene: NA
v_gene: TRBV27
abundance: NA

CDR3aa: CASSLEQGAALRGYTF
CDR3nt: TGCGCCAGCAGCTTGGAGCAGGGGGCCGCCCTGCGTGGCTACACCTTC
j_gene: TRBJ1-2
d_gene: TRBD1
v_gene: TRBV5-1
abundance: NA

CDR3aa: CASGTSGGHTGELFF
CDR3nt: TGTGCCAGCGGGACTAGCGGGGGTCACACCGGGGAGCTGTTTTTT
j_gene: TRBJ2-2
d_gene: TRBD2
v_gene: TRBV5-4
abundance: once

CDR3aa: CASSQPPHADRASYEQYF
CDR3nt: TGTGCCAGCAGCCAACCACCTCACGCAGACAGGGCCTCCTACGAGCAGTACTTC
j_gene: TRBJ2-7
d_gene: TRBD1
v_gene: TRBV3-1/TRBV3-2
abundance: NA

CDR3aa: CASSLTREGTSRETQYF
CDR3nt: TGTGCCAGCAGCTTAACAAGGGAAGGGACTAGCCGGGAGACCCAGTACTTC
j_gene: TRBJ2-5
d_gene: TRBD2
v_gene: TRBV11-2
abundance: NA

CDR3aa: CSVEKLPVYGYTF
CDR3nt: TGCAGCGTTGAAAAACTGCCTGTCTATGGCTACACCTTC
j_gene: TRBJ1-2
d_gene: NA
v_gene: TRBV29-1
abundance: NA

CDR3aa: CASSPGQINEKLFF
CDR3nt: TGTGCCAGCAGCCCGGGACAGATTAATGAAAAACTGTTTTTT
j_gene: TRBJ1-4
d_gene: TRBD1
v_gene: TRBV7-6
abundance: few